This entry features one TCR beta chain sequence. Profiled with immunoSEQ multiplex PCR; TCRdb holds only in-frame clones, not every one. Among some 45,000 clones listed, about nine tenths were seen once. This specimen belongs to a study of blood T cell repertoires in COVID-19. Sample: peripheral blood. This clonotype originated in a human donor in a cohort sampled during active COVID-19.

Here the CDR3 reads CASAGGFNSPLHF. The CDR3 DNA is TGTGCCAGCGCAGGGGGTTTCAATTCACCCCTCCACTTT. This sequence joins TRBV6-5 and TRBJ1-6; TRBD1 agrees at 7 bases. There are 13 residues in the CDR3. V trimming: 8 bases; J trimming: 7 bases; junction bases outside the gene matches: 5. CDR1 is MNHEY, CDR2 SVGAGI, per germline.